One sample yielded the 10 T cell receptor beta chains listed below, sequenced in a study of T cell responses to AZD1222 COVID-19 vaccine. Repertoires were generated with immunoSEQ multiplex PCR, while TCRdb's copy carries only in-frame clones and drops some. The sample shows more than 100,000 clones, about 92% of them seen only once. The specimen comprised peripheral blood, sampled on day 0 of AZD1222 vaccination. Receptors were obtained from an adult in good health.

The V gene is TRBV10-3, the J gene TRBJ1-5; perhaps TRBD1 as D (5 bases). With 6 bases removed from V and 7 bases from J, the gap between germline ends came to 19 bases. CDR3 size: 15 residues. The germline V gene has CDR1 ENHRY and CDR2 SYGVKD. The CDR3 bases are TGTGCCATCAGAGGCGAGGGGCCTTCCCGGCAGCCCCAGCATTTT. Residues: CAIRGEGPSRQPQHF.

For the CDR3, the DNA is TGTGCCAGCAGTTACCGGGGACCGGGACTAGACCTGTTTTTT. Translating it yields CASSYRGPGLDLFF. The genes are TRBV6-5 and TRBJ1-4; tentatively, D is TRBD1 (5 bases). V lost 2 bases, J lost 14 bases, and 18 bases lay in between. Germline V lookup: CDR1 MNHEY, CDR2 SVGAGI. There are 14 residues in the CDR3.

The CDR3 DNA follows: TGTGCCAGCAGTTTGAGGGGAGGGTCCGCTTCACCCCTCCACTTT. Translation: CASSLRGGSASPLHF. The genes are TRBV27 and TRBJ1-6, with a tentative D call TRBD1 (5 bases). This CDR3 comprises 15 residues. Germline-derived CDR1 and CDR2 are MNHEY and SMNVEV (reference sequence). V was shortened by 3 bases and J by 9 bases, with 15 bases between the two germline ends.

J is TRBJ2-7 and V is TRBV5-1; D is undetermined. Germline CDR1 SGHRS, CDR2 YFSETQ. This CDR3 contains 15 residues. V was shortened by 5 bases and J by 0 bases, with 15 bases between the two germline ends. The DNA for the CDR3 is TGCGCCAGCAGACGATCTACAGATAGCTCCTACGAGCAGTACTTC. It yields the protein CASRRSTDSSYEQYF.

The chain joins TRBV7-2 to TRBJ1-2, with D maybe TRBD1 (5 bases). The V end was cut by 5 bases, the J end by 1 base, with 17 bases between. The V gene's germline CDR1 is SGHTA and CDR2 FQGNSA. The CDR3 length is 16 residues. This CDR3 reads CASSPFHTGNNYGYTF. The CDR3 DNA sequence: TGTGCCAGCAGCCCCTTCCACACAGGAAATAACTATGGCTACACCTTC.

The genes are TRBV28 and TRBJ1-5, with 8 bases identical to TRBD1. The CDR3 totals 16 residues. Germline V gives CDR1 MDHEN, CDR2 SYDVKM. V was clipped by 7 bases and J by 1 base; unmatched bases: 9. The CDR3 DNA is TGTGCCAGCAACGGAGGACAGGGTTGGAGCAATCAGCCCCAGCATTTT. It translates to CASNGGQGWSNQPQHF.

This chain connects TRBV7-3 to TRBJ2-5; the D gene is possibly TRBD1 (5 bases). Germline lookup yields CDR1 SGHTA and CDR2 FQGTGA. Trimming took 1 base from V and 2 from J, leaving 11 bases between them. This CDR3 comprises 15 residues. The CDR3: CASSLRPGQQETQYF. The CDR3 DNA reads TGTGCCAGCAGCTTAAGACCTGGACAACAAGAGACCCAGTACTTC.

This chain uses TRBV19 with TRBJ1-4; 10 nucleotides agree with TRBD1. CDR1 LNHDA and CDR2 SQIVND come from the germline V gene (reference sequence). This CDR3 region has 14 residues. Losses at the gene ends were 4 bases for V and 6 bases for J; bases not matched to a gene: 2. Here the CDR3 DNA reads TGTGCCAGTAGTAGACAGGGGGCACATGAAAAACTGTTTTTT. This translates into CASSRQGAHEKLFF.

The gene calls are TRBV4-3 and TRBJ2-3; TRBD2 is a possible D gene (6 bases). This CDR3 region has 15 residues. The germline CDR1 and CDR2 sequences are LGHNA and YSLEER. The V and J ends lost 1 base and 6 bases respectively, with 14 bases between them. The CDR3 sequence: CASSQVGPAGDTQYF. CDR3 nucleotide sequence: TGCGCCAGCAGCCAAGTCGGGCCTGCGGGGGATACGCAGTATTTT.

The chain combines TRBV10-3 with TRBJ1-3; D uncertain. The CDR3 runs to 14 residues. Germline V lookup: CDR1 ENHRY, CDR2 SYGVKD. V was pared by 2 bases and J by 2 bases, with 7 bases between. CDR3: CAISEPKPGNTIYF. DNA of the CDR3: TGTGCCATCAGTGAGCCAAAGCCTGGAAACACCATATATTTT.